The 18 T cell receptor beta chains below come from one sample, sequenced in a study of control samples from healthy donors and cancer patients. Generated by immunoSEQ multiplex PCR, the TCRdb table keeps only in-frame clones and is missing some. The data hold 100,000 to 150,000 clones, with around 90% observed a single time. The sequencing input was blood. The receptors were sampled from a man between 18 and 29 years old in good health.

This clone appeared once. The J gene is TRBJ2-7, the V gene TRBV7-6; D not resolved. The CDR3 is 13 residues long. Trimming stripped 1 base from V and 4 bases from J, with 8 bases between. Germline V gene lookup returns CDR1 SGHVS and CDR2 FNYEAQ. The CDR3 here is CASSLVRPYEQYF. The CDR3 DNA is TGTGCCAGCAGCTTAGTCCGCCCGTACGAGCAGTACTTC.

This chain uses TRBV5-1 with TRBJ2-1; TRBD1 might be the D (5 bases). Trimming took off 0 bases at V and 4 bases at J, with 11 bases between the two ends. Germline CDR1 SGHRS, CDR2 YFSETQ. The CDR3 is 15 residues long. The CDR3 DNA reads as TGCGCCAGCAGCTTGGATGGGGCAATATACAATGAGCAGTTCTTC. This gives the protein CASSLDGAIYNEQFF.

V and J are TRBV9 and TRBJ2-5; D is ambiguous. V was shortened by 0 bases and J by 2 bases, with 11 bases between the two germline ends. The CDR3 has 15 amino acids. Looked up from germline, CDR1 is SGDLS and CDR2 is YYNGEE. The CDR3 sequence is CASSVAGSAQETQYF. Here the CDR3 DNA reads TGTGCCAGCAGCGTAGCTGGCAGCGCTCAAGAGACCCAGTACTTC.

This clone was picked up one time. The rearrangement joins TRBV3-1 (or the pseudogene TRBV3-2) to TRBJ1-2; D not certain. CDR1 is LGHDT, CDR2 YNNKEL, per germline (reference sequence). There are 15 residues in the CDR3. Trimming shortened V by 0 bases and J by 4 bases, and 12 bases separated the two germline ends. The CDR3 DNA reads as TGTGCCAGCAGCCAAGATTCTCACAAATCCTATGGCTACACCTTC. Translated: CASSQDSHKSYGYTF.

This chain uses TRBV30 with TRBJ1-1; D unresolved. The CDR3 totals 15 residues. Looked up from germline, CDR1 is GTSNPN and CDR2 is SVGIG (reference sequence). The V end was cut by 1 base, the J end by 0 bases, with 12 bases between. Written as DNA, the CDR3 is TGTGCCTGGAGTGCACTGGGAGAACTGAACACTGAAGCTTTCTTT. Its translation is CAWSALGELNTEAFF.

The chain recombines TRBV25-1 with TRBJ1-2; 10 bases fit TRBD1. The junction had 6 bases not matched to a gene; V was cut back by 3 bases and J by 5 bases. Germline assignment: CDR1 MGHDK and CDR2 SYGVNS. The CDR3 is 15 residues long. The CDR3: CASSDSGTGVYGYTF. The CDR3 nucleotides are TGTGCCAGCAGTGACTCCGGGACAGGGGTATATGGCTACACCTTC.

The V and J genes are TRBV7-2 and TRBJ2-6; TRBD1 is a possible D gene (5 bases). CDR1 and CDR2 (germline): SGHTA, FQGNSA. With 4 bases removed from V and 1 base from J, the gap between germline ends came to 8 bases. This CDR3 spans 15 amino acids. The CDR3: CASSSRTSGANVLTF. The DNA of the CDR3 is TGTGCCAGCAGCTCGCGGACATCTGGGGCCAACGTCCTGACTTTC. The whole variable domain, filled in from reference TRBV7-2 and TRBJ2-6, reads GAGVSQSPSNKVTEKGKDVELRCDPISGHTALYWYRQSLGQGLEFLIYFQGNSAPDKSGLPSDRFSAERTGGSVSTLTIQRTQQEDSAVYLCASSSRTSGANVLTFGAGSRLTVL.

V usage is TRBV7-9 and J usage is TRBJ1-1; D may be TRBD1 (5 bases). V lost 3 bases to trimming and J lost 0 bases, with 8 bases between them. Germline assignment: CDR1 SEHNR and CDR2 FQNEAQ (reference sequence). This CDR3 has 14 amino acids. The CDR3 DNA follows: TGTGCCAGCAGCTTGGGGCACATGAACACTGAAGCTTTCTTT. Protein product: CASSLGHMNTEAFF.

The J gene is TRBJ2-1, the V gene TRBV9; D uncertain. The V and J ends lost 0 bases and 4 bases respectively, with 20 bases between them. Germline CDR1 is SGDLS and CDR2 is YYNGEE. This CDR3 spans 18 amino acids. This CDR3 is CASSVDRGYLDAYNEQFF. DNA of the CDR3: TGTGCCAGCAGCGTAGATAGAGGATATCTCGACGCTTACAATGAGCAGTTCTTC.

CDR3 nucleotide sequence: TGTGCCAGTACCCCTAGGGAGGGATCCCTTTCCTATGGCTACACCTTC. It encodes CASTPREGSLSYGYTF. This chain connects TRBV19 to TRBJ1-2, with unresolved D. CDR3 length: 16 amino acids. Germline V gene sequence: CDR1 LNHDA, CDR2 SQIVND (reference sequence). Trimming removed 7 bases at V and 4 bases at J, with 22 bases between.

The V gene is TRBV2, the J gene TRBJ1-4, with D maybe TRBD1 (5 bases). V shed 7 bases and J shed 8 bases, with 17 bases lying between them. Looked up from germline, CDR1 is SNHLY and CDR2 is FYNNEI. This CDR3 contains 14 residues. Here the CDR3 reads CASTEKGSGEKLFF. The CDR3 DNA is TGTGCCAGCACCGAGAAGGGGAGCGGGGAAAAACTGTTTTTT.

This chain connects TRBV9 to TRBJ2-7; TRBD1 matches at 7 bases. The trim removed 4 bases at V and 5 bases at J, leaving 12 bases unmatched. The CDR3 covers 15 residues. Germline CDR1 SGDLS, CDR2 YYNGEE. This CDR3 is CASSPLGGAGNEQYF. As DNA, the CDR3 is TGTGCCAGCAGCCCCCTAGGGGGCGCAGGAAACGAGCAGTACTTC.

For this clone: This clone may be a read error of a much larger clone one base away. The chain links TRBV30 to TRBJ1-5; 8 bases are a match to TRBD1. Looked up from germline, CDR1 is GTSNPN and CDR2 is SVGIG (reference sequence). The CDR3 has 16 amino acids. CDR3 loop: CAWSVNRGVSSQPQHF. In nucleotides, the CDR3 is TGTGCCTGGAGTGTTAACAGGGGGGTAAGCAGTCAGCCCCAGCATTTT.

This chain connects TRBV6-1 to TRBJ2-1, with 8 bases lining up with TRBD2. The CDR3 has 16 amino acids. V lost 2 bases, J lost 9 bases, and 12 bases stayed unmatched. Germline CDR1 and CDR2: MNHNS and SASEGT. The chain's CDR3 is CASSERGGSGLSEQFF. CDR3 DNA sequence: TGTGCCAGCAGTGAACGGGGGGGGAGCGGGCTAAGTGAGCAGTTCTTC.

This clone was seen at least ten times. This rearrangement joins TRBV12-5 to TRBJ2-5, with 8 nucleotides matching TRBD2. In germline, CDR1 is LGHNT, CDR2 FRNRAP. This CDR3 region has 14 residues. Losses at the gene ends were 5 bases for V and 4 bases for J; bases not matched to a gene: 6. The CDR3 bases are TGTGCTAGTGGTCCGTCGGGGGGGACAGAGACCCAGTACTTC. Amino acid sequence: CASGPSGGTETQYF. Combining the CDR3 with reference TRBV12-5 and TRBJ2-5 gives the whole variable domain DARVTQTPRHKVTEMGQEVTMRCQPILGHNTVFWYRQTMMQGLELLAYFRNRAPLDDSGMPKDRFSAEMPDATLATLKIQPSEPRDSAVYFCASGPSGGTETQYFGPGTRLLVL.

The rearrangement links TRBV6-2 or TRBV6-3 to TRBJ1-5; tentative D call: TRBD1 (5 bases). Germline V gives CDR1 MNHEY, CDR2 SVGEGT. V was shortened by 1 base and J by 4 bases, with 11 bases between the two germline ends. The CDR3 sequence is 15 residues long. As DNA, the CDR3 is TGTGCCAGCAGTTACTGGGACGGGCCGAATCAGCCCCAGCATTTT. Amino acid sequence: CASSYWDGPNQPQHF.

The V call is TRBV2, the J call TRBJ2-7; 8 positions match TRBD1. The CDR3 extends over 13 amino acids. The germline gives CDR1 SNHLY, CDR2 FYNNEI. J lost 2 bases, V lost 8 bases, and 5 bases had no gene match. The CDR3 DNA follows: TGTGCCAGCGAGGACAGGGTACCCTACGAGCAGTACTTC. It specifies CASEDRVPYEQYF. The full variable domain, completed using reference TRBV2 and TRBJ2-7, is EPEVTQTPSHQVTQMGQEVILRCVPISNHLYFYWYRQILGQKVEFLVSFYNNEISEKSEIFDDQFSVERPDGSNFTLKIRSTKLEDSAMYFCASEDRVPYEQYFGPGTRLTVT.

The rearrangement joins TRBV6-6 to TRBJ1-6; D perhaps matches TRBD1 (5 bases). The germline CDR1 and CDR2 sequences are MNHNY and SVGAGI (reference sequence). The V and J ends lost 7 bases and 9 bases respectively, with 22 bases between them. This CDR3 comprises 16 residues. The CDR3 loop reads CASTPSGGGRGSPLHF. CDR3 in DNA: TGTGCCAGCACTCCATCGGGCGGGGGTAGAGGTTCACCCCTCCACTTT.